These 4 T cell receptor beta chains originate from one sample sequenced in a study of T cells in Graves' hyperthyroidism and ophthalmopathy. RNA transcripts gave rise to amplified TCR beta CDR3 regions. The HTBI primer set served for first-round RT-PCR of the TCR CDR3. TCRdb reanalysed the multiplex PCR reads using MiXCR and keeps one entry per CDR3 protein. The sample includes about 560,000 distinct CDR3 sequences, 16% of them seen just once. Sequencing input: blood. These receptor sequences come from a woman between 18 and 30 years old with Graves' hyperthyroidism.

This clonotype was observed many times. As DNA, the CDR3 is TGTGCCAGCAGTTCCCTTCGGGGCTTGGGCAATCAGCCCCAGCATTTT. Its protein is CASSSLRGLGNQPQHF. V is TRBV28 and J is TRBJ1-5, with TRBD1 as a possible D gene (5 bases). Germline CDR1 MDHEN, CDR2 SYDVKM. This CDR3 region has 16 residues. V was trimmed by 4 bases and J by 2 bases, leaving 15 bases between them.

For the CDR3, the DNA is TGTGCCAGCAGCTTCTTAGGGTTTAACAACTCACCCCTCCACTTT. Amino acid sequence: CASSFLGFNNSPLHF. The chain links TRBV13 to TRBJ1-6, with D unclear. The CDR3 contains 15 residues. Trimming cost V 3 bases and J 10 bases, with 16 bases left between them. Germline loops: CDR1 PRHDT, CDR2 FYEKMQ (reference sequence).

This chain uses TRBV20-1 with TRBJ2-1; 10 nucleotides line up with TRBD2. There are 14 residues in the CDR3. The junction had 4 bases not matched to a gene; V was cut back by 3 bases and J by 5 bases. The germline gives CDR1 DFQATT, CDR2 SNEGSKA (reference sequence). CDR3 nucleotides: TGCAGTGCTAGGGGGACTAGCGAAAACAATGAGCAGTTCTTC. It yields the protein CSARGTSENNEQFF.

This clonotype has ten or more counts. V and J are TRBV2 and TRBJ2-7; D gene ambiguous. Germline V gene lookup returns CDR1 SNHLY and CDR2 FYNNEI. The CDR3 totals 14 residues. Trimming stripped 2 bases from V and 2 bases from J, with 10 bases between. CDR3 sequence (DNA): TGTGCCAGCAGTGAACGAGTTACTACCTACGAGCAGTACTTC. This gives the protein CASSERVTTYEQYF. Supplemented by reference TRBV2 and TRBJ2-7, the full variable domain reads EPEVTQTPSHQVTQMGQEVILRCVPISNHLYFYWYRQILGQKVEFLVSFYNNEISEKSEIFDDQFSVERPDGSNFTLKIRSTKLEDSAMYFCASSERVTTYEQYFGPGTRLTVT.